These 20 T cell receptor beta chains came from one sample sequenced in a study of cytomegalovirus exposure and HLA in healthy donors. Data came from immunoSEQ multiplex PCR; TCRdb stores just in-frame clones and leaves some out. The sample yields under 100,000 clones, 85% to 95% seen once. The specimen was PBMCs. Receptors were obtained from a young woman in good health and CMV-seronegative.

This clone was seen a single time. CDR3 sequence: CASSLDYASTDTQYF. CDR3 bases: TGTGCCAGCAGCTTAGACTACGCTAGCACAGATACGCAGTATTTT. This chain connects TRBV7-2 to TRBJ2-3; no definite D call. Germline V gene sequence: CDR1 SGHTA, CDR2 FQGNSA. V lost 1 base, J lost 0 bases, and 8 bases lay in between. This CDR3 comprises 15 residues. The entire variable domain, with the rest obtained from reference TRBV7-2 and TRBJ2-3, is as follows: GAGVSQSPSNKVTEKGKDVELRCDPISGHTALYWYRQSLGQGLEFLIYFQGNSAPDKSGLPSDRFSAERTGGSVSTLTIQRTQQEDSAVYLCASSLDYASTDTQYFGPGTRLTVL.

This clone was recorded a few times. V gene TRBV6-1 combines with J gene TRBJ1-4; 10 positions agree with TRBD1. The CDR3 is made up of 15 amino acids. Germline CDR1 reads MNHNS; CDR2 reads SASEGT. Losses at the gene ends were 7 bases for V and 7 bases for J; bases not matched to a gene: 9. The CDR3 spells CASTSGTGDLEKLFF. The DNA of the CDR3 is TGTGCCAGCACTTCCGGGACAGGGGATCTTGAAAAACTGTTTTTT.

The chain recombines TRBV27 with TRBJ2-3; 13 bases match TRBD2. With 2 bases clipped from V and 1 base from J, the junction kept 6 bases outside the gene matches. Germline V lookup: CDR1 MNHEY, CDR2 SMNVEV (reference sequence). This CDR3 region has 18 residues. The DNA for the CDR3 is TGTGCCAGCAGTTTACCGACTAGCGGGGGGCCTCGCACAGATACGCAGTATTTT. Translating it yields CASSLPTSGGPRTDTQYF.

The rearrangement uses TRBV30 and TRBJ2-7, with 9 bases fitting TRBD1. Germline V gives CDR1 GTSNPN, CDR2 SVGIG (reference sequence). V gave up 5 bases and J gave up 1 base; unmatched junction bases: 0. CDR3 length: 12 amino acids. CDR3 coding DNA: TGTGCCTGGGACAGGGGGTCCTACGAGCAGTACTTC. Its translation is CAWDRGSYEQYF.

V gene TRBV4-3 combines with J gene TRBJ2-7; 11 nucleotides line up with TRBD2. With V trimmed by 0 bases and J by 4 bases, 11 bases remained unmatched. Germline CDR1 reads LGHNA; CDR2 reads YSLEER. The CDR3 contains 18 residues. Here the CDR3 DNA reads TGCGCCAGCAGCCAAGATAGGGAAGCTAGCGGGGGGATTTACGAGCAGTACTTC. This translates into CASSQDREASGGIYEQYF.

This rearrangement joins TRBV29-1 to TRBJ1-2; 7 bases are shared with TRBD1. Losses at the gene ends were 7 bases for V and 0 bases for J; bases not matched to a gene: 17. The V gene's germline CDR1 is SQVTM and CDR2 ANQGSEA. CDR3 length equals 17 residues. CDR3 coding DNA: TGCAGCGCGGAAGGGGGCGCCTCAGAGGACTCTAACTATGGCTACACCTTC. This gives the protein CSAEGGASEDSNYGYTF.

The chain has TRBV7-9 and TRBJ1-4; D possibly corresponds to TRBD1 (6 bases). The CDR3 loop spans 17 amino acids. The V and J ends lost 1 base and 0 bases respectively, with 12 bases between them. CDR1 SEHNR and CDR2 FQNEAQ come from the germline V gene (reference sequence). The CDR3, as DNA: TGTGCCAGCAGCTTAGTCGACAGGTTTGCAACTAATGAAAAACTGTTTTTT. Translated: CASSLVDRFATNEKLFF.

The rearrangement links TRBV7-2 to TRBJ2-1; 12 nucleotides align to TRBD1. Germline CDR1 SGHTA, CDR2 FQGNSA. Trimming took 5 bases from V and 9 from J; bases not matched to a gene: 8. The CDR3 is 15 residues long. As DNA, the CDR3 is TGTGCCAGCAGCACGACCGGGACAGGGGGCACTGAGCAGTTCTTC. This gives the protein CASSTTGTGGTEQFF.

Concerning this clone itself: Within the sample, other DNA sequences also encode this same CDR3. The chain uses TRBV7-9 and TRBJ1-1; D not certain. Germline CDR1 is SEHNR and CDR2 is FQNEAQ (reference sequence). The CDR3 totals 12 residues. The V end was cut by 1 base, the J end by 8 bases, with 8 bases between. CDR3 sequence reads: CASSLGAGEAFF. CDR3 DNA sequence: TGTGCCAGCAGCTTAGGGGCAGGAGAAGCTTTCTTT.

This sequence joins TRBV5-4 and TRBJ2-6; D unclear. CDR3 length: 13 residues. Trimming pared 2 bases from V and 4 bases from J, leaving 4 bases between. CDR1 is SGHNT, CDR2 YYREEE, per germline (reference sequence). The CDR3 sequence: CASSFSGANVLTF. CDR3 nucleotide sequence: TGTGCCAGCAGCTTTAGCGGGGCCAACGTCCTGACTTTC.

The chain uses TRBV25-1 and TRBJ1-1, with D unclear. CDR1 is MGHDK and CDR2 is SYGVNS in the germline V gene. The CDR3 is 8 amino acids. Trimming took 9 bases from V and 11 from J, leaving 7 bases between them. The CDR3 nucleotides are TGTGCCAGTATTTTTGCTTTCTTT. It translates to CASIFAFF.

V gene TRBV28 combines with J gene TRBJ1-3; no clear D. Per germline, CDR1 MDHEN and CDR2 SYDVKM. Trimming pared 4 bases from V and 2 bases from J, leaving 15 bases between. The CDR3 has 16 amino acids. The DNA of the CDR3 is TGTGCCAGCAGTTCCTTAGAAACGGTGACTGGAAACACCATATATTTT. Translation gives CASSSLETVTGNTIYF.

The genes are TRBV30 and TRBJ2-1, with 13 bases matching TRBD2. The CDR3 loop spans 17 amino acids. CDR1 and CDR2 from the germline V gene are GTSNPN and SVGIG (reference sequence). The junction had 6 bases not matched to a gene; V was cut back by 3 bases and J by 1 base. CDR3 loop: CAWSRRLAGGSYNEQFF. The CDR3 DNA reads TGTGCCTGGAGCCGACGACTAGCGGGAGGATCCTACAATGAGCAGTTCTTC. Together with reference TRBV30 and TRBJ2-1, the CDR3 gives the full variable domain: SQTIHQWPATLVQPVGSPLSLECTVEGTSNPNLYWYRQAAGRGLQLLFYSVGIGQISSEVPQNLSASRPQDRQFILSSKKLLLSDSGFYLCAWSRRLAGGSYNEQFFGPGTRLTVL.

This chain uses TRBV27 with TRBJ2-7; perhaps TRBD2 as D (6 bases). Trimming removed 8 bases at V and 4 bases at J, with 12 bases between. Germline V CDR1 and CDR2: MNHEY, SMNVEV (reference sequence). The CDR3 covers 12 residues. The CDR3 spells CASRSGRYEQYF. The CDR3 nucleotides read TGTGCCAGCCGTTCTGGGAGGTACGAGCAGTACTTC.

This sequence joins TRBV4-3 and TRBJ2-7; tentatively, D is TRBD2 (6 bases). The CDR3 loop spans 14 amino acids. The V and J ends lost 6 bases and 1 base respectively, with 13 bases between them. The V gene's germline CDR1 is LGHNA and CDR2 YSLEER. DNA for the CDR3: TGCGCCAGCAGAAGTGAGCGGGTTTCCTACGAGCAGTACTTC. This gives the protein CASRSERVSYEQYF.

The rearrangement uses TRBV7-2 and TRBJ1-5, with D possibly matching TRBD1 (5 bases). The germline V gene encodes CDR1 SGHTA and CDR2 FQGNSA. This CDR3 region has 16 residues. The ends were cut back, 1 base at V and 1 base at J, with 11 bases in the middle. The CDR3 reads CASSLGRPGSNQPQHF. CDR3 nucleotide sequence: TGTGCCAGCAGCTTAGGCAGGCCAGGGAGCAATCAGCCCCAGCATTTT.

The chain combines TRBV5-4 with TRBJ1-3; D not certain. In germline, CDR1 is SGHNT, CDR2 YYREEE (reference sequence). The CDR3 contains 14 residues. Deletions cut 4 bases from V and 4 bases from J, with 12 bases between. In DNA form, the CDR3 reads TGTGCCAGCAGCGGAGACTGGCCGGGAAACACCATATATTTT. Amino acids: CASSGDWPGNTIYF.

The CDR3 reads CASRQGGQPQHF. CDR3 in DNA: TGTGCCAGTAGGCAGGGAGGGCAGCCCCAGCATTTT. The rearrangement joins TRBV19 to TRBJ1-5; TRBD1 is a possible D gene (5 bases). CDR1 and CDR2 (germline): LNHDA, SQIVND (reference sequence). Trimming left V 6 bases short and J 7 bases short, with 10 bases between. This CDR3 has 12 amino acids.

The V gene is TRBV30, the J gene TRBJ2-1; 8 nucleotides agree with TRBD2. Germline V CDR1 and CDR2: GTSNPN, SVGIG (reference sequence). The CDR3 covers 13 residues. V dropped 4 bases and J dropped 6; count of bases not matched to a gene: 5. CDR3 sequence (DNA): TGTGCCTGGAATAGCGGGGACTCCAATGAGCAGTTCTTC. As protein: CAWNSGDSNEQFF.

The rearrangement links TRBV28 to TRBJ2-7, with 9 bases identical to TRBD2. This CDR3 region has 14 residues. V gave up 6 bases and J gave up 4 bases; unmatched junction bases: 7. Germline CDR1 is MDHEN and CDR2 is SYDVKM. The CDR3 loop is CASSVQAGGYEQYF. The DNA for the CDR3 is TGTGCCAGCAGCGTTCAAGCGGGAGGTTACGAGCAGTACTTC.